Shown below are 5 T cell receptor beta chains from a single sample sequenced in a study of control samples from healthy donors and cancer patients. Profiling relied on immunoSEQ multiplex PCR, and the TCRdb table lists in-frame clones only, not all of them. Of more than 100,000 clones in the sample, approximately 91% were seen once. The source material was blood. These receptor sequences come from a woman aged 18-30 years in good health.

The chain uses TRBV19 and TRBJ1-1, with a weak D call TRBD1 (5 bases). The CDR3 covers 16 residues. Germline lookup yields CDR1 LNHDA and CDR2 SQIVND (reference sequence). V dropped 9 bases and J dropped 0 bases, with 20 bases sitting between them. CDR3 in amino acids: CASQEGVTGLNTEAFF. The DNA of the CDR3 is TGTGCCAGCCAGGAGGGAGTTACAGGCTTGAACACTGAAGCTTTCTTT.

The gene calls are TRBV6-2 or TRBV6-3 and TRBJ2-3; the D is unclear. The ends were cut back, 4 bases at V and 9 bases at J, with 11 bases in the middle. Germline CDR1 is MNHEY and CDR2 is SVGEGT. The CDR3 runs to 12 residues. For the CDR3, the DNA is TGTGCCAGCAGTTCGCCCCGAAGCACGCAGTATTTT. Translated, it gives CASSSPRSTQYF.

The chain uses TRBV10-2 and TRBJ1-2, with D possibly TRBD1 on 5 matching bases. The germline V and J ends were trimmed by 10 bases and 7 bases, with 25 bases remaining between them. The CDR3 totals 15 residues. Germline assignment: CDR1 WSHSY and CDR2 SAAADI. The CDR3 sequence: CAIKLEGRERGGYTF. DNA of the CDR3: TGCGCCATCAAACTTGAGGGACGGGAACGTGGTGGCTACACCTTC.

J is TRBJ2-1 and V is TRBV7-9, with 10 bases that match TRBD2. CDR3 length equals 19 residues. Unmatched junction bases numbered 12, after V lost 0 bases and J lost 4 bases. The V gene's germline CDR1 is SEHNR and CDR2 FQNEAQ (reference sequence). The DNA for the CDR3 is TGTGCCAGCAGCTTAGCGGGGGGGCTAGCGGGAGCGGGATACAATGAGCAGTTCTTC. Translated: CASSLAGGLAGAGYNEQFF. Full variable domain (outside the CDR3, taken from reference TRBV7-9 and TRBJ2-1): DTGVSQNPRHKITKRGQNVTFRCDPISEHNRLYWYRQTLGQGPEFLTYFQNEAQLEKSRLLSDRFSAERPKGSFSTLEIQRTEQGDSAMYLCASSLAGGLAGAGYNEQFFGPGTRLTVL.

The J gene is TRBJ1-1, the V gene TRBV10-3; D is ambiguous. CDR1 and CDR2 from the germline V gene are ENHRY and SYGVKD. Trimming removed 6 bases from V and 6 bases from J, with 17 bases in between. This CDR3 has 14 residues. The CDR3 region is CAISNIPVAAEAFF. As DNA, the CDR3 is TGTGCCATCAGCAATATCCCCGTGGCAGCTGAAGCTTTCTTT.